The clone carrying this T cell receptor (beta chain) has a single count. The authors' processing: Nucleated cell number was recorded as an estimate derived from reference gene primer amplification. The data were produced by immunoSEQ multiplex PCR, yet TCRdb's version contains in-frame clones alone and is incomplete. V and J calls and clone size are those listed in that table; D and trimming were worked out from the DNA. The sample has 250,000 or so clones; roughly 90% are singletons. The data were obtained in a study of blood T cell repertoires in COVID-19. In the study overall: Collection of acute and convalescent COVID-19 samples took place in the United States, Italy and Spain. The analysed material was cDNA or gDNA that came from T cells, B-cell-depleted T cells, or PBMCs.

V shed 5 bases and J shed 0 bases, with 31 bases lying between them. CDR1 KGHDR and CDR2 SFDVKD come from the germline V gene. The length of the CDR3 is 22 residues. Sequenced sample: peripheral blood. The sequence was obtained from a woman aged 60 to 75 with acute or convalescent COVID-19. The chain couples TRBV24-1 to TRBJ1-5; D remains ambiguous. The CDR3 here is CATSVNGSPQVKTRYSNQPQHF. The CDR3 DNA reads TGTGCCACCAGTGTTAATGGGTCTCCCCAGGTTAAAACCCGTTATAGCAATCAGCCCCAGCATTTT.